The present TCR beta chain was sequenced within a study of T cell responses to AZD1222 COVID-19 vaccine. The V gene lost 5 bases and the J gene lost 5 bases, with 7 bases spanning the gap. The CDR3 totals 11 residues. The germline V gene has CDR1 SGHVS and CDR2 FQNEAQ. General study findings and limits: Among AZD1222 vaccinees, only 6 or 7 were seropositive at baseline. Most donors were white British, females outnumbered males, and clonal diversity was possibly underestimated.

Sequencing was performed with immunoSEQ multiplex PCR; in TCRdb, only in-frame clones are kept and a portion is missing. Of around 75,000 clones listed, approximately 88% were seen once; the top ten hold 8% to 10%. In this sample, this clone turned up once. Its matching antigen is unknown. V and J are TRBV7-8 and TRBJ2-7; D is ambiguous. The material was peripheral blood, obtained 28 days after the second dose of the MenACWY control vaccine. This receptor was identified in an adult who received the MenACWY meningococcal vaccine as a control. Here the CDR3 reads CASSPSNEQYF. The CDR3 DNA reads as TGTGCCAGCAGCCCGTCGAACGAGCAGTACTTC.